The 5 T cell receptor beta chains below come from one sample, sequenced in a study of shared clonotypes between healthy human individuals. Repertoires were generated with immunoSEQ multiplex PCR, while TCRdb's copy carries only in-frame clones and drops some. The profile covers over 950,000 clones, with approximately 77% appearing a single time and about 0.94% taken by the ten largest. Sequencing was performed on memory CD4+ T cells from PBMCs. Subset defined: CD45RA-negative fraction. The receptors shown here come from a young man in good health. Some clones in this sample may be carry-over from other donors' samples.

The chain employs TRBV5-4 and TRBJ2-1; 9 nucleotides line up with TRBD2. This CDR3 contains 16 residues. Looked up from germline, CDR1 is SGHNT and CDR2 is YYREEE (reference sequence). J gave up 4 bases and V 5 bases, and 10 bases lay outside the gene matches. CDR3: CASSISGGTLYNEQFF. CDR3 in DNA: TGTGCCAGCAGTATTAGCGGGGGAACTTTATACAATGAGCAGTTCTTC.

This clone has just a few counts. The chain carries TRBV30 and TRBJ1-5; D is undetermined. Germline V gene sequence: CDR1 GTSNPN, CDR2 SVGIG (reference sequence). Trimming took 0 bases from V and 6 from J, leaving 9 bases between them. The CDR3 totals 13 residues. This CDR3 reads CAWSVAGFQPQHF. The CDR3, as DNA: TGTGCCTGGAGTGTCGCGGGATTTCAGCCCCAGCATTTT.

This chain joins TRBV7-3 and TRBJ2-2, with 9 positions matching TRBD2. The V gene's germline CDR1 is SGHTA and CDR2 FQGTGA. CDR3 length: 17 residues. With V trimmed by 5 bases and J by 4 bases, 11 bases remained unmatched. Here the CDR3 DNA reads TGTGCCAGCAGCAGGACTTTAGCGGGAGCGTTCACCGGGGAGCTGTTTTTT. Translation: CASSRTLAGAFTGELFF.

V and J are TRBV5-4 and TRBJ1-5; weak D call: TRBD1 (5 bases). Trimming cost V 0 bases and J 7 bases, with 8 bases left between them. Germline values: CDR1 SGHNT, CDR2 YYREEE (reference sequence). CDR3 length: 13 amino acids. CDR3 coding DNA: TGTGCCAGCAGCTTGGAGGCAGGGCAGCCCCAGCATTTT. Encoded protein: CASSLEAGQPQHF. Full variable domain (remainder filled in from reference TRBV5-4 and TRBJ1-5): ETGVTQSPTHLIKTRGQQVTLRCSSQSGHNTVSWYQQALGQGPQFIFQYYREEENGRGNFPPRFSGLQFPNYSSELNVNALELDDSALYLCASSLEAGQPQHFGDGTRLSIL.

The CDR3 DNA is TGTGCCAGCAGCTTCCCAGGGGGAGATACGCAGTATTTT. This sequence encodes CASSFPGGDTQYF. V usage is TRBV5-6 and J usage is TRBJ2-3; 7 nucleotides align to TRBD1. CDR1 SGHDT and CDR2 YYEEEE come from the germline V gene. The CDR3 contains 13 residues. Trimming took 2 bases from V and 5 from J; bases not matched to a gene: 2.